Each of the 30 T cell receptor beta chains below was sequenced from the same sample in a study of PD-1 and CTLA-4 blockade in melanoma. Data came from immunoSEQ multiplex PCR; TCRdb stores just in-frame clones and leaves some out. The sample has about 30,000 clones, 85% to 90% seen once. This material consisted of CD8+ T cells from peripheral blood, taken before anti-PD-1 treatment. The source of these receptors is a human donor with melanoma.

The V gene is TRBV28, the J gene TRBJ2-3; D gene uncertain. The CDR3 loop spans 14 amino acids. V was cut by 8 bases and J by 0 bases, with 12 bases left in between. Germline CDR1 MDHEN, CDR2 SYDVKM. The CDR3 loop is CASVSSRSTDTQYF. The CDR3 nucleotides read TGTGCCAGCGTCTCGAGCCGAAGCACAGATACGCAGTATTTT.

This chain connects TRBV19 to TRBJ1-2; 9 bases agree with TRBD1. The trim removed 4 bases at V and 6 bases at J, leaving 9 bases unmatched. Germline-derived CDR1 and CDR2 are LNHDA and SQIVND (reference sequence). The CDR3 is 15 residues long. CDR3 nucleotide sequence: TGTGCCAGTAGTACCACAGGGGGCGGTTTCAATGGCTACACCTTC. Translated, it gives CASSTTGGGFNGYTF.

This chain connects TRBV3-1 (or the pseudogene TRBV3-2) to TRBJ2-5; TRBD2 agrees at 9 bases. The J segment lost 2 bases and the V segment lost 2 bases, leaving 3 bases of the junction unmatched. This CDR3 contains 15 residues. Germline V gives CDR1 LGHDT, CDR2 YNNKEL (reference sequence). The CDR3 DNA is TGTGCCAGCAGCCAATCTAGCGGGATGCAAGAGACCCAGTACTTC. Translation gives CASSQSSGMQETQYF.

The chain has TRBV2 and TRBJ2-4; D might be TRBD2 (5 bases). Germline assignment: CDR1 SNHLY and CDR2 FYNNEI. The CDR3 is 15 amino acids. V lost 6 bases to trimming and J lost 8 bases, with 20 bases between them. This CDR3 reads CASSASEGSLDIQYF. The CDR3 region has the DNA TGTGCCAGCAGCGCCTCCGAGGGTAGTCTCGACATTCAGTACTTC.

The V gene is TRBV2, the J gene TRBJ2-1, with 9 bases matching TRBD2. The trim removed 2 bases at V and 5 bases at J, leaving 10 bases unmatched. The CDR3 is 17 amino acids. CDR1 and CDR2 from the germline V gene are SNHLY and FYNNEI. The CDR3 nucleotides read TGTGCCAGCAGTGAAAGGGAGGTAGCGGGAGTTAACAATGAGCAGTTCTTC. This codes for CASSEREVAGVNNEQFF.

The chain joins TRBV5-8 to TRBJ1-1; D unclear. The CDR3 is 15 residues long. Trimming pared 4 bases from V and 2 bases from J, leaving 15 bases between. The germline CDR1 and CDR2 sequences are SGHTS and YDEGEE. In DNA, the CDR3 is TGTGCCAGCAGCCCCATAGTTTTTCTAAACACTGAAGCTTTCTTT. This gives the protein CASSPIVFLNTEAFF.

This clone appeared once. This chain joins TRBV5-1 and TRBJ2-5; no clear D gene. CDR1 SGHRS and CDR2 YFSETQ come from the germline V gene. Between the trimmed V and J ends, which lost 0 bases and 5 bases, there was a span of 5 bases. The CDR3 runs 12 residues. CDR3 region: CASSLEWETQYF. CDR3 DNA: TGCGCCAGCAGCTTGGAGTGGGAGACCCAGTACTTC.

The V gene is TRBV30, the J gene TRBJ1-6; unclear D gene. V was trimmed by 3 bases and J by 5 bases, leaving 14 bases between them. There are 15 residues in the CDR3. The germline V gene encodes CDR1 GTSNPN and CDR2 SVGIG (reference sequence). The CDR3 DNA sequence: TGTGCCTGGAGCGTTTTAGACCCGAATAATTCACCCCTCCACTTT. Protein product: CAWSVLDPNNSPLHF.

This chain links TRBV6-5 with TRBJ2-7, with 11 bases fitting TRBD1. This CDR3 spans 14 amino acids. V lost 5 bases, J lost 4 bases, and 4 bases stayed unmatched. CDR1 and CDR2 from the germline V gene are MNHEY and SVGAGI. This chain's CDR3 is CASSNRDRGYEQYF. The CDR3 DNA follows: TGTGCCAGCAGTAACCGGGACAGGGGGTACGAGCAGTACTTC.

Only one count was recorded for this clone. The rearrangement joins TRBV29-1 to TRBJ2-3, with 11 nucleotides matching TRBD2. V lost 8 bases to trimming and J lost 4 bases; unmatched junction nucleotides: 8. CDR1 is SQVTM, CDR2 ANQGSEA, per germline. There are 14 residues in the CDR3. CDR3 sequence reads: CSPWVAGGSDTQYF. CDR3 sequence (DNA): TGCAGCCCGTGGGTAGCGGGAGGGTCAGATACGCAGTATTTT.

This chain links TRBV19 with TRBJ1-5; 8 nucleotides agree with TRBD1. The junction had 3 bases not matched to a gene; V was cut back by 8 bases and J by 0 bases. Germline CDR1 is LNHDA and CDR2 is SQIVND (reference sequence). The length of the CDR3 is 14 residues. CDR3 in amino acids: CASGDRYSNQPQHF. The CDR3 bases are TGTGCCAGTGGGGACAGGTATAGCAATCAGCCCCAGCATTTT. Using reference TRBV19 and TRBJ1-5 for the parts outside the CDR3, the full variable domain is DGGITQSPKYLFRKEGQNVTLSCEQNLNHDAMYWYRQDPGQGLRLIYYSQIVNDFQKGDIAEGYSVSREKKESFPLTVTSAQKNPTAFYLCASGDRYSNQPQHFGDGTRLSIL.

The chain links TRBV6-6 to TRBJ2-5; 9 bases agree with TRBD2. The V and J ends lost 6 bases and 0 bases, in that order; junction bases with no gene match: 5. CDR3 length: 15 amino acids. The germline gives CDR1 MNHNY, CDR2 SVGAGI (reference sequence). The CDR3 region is CASSGSGGYQETQYF. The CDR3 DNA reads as TGTGCCAGCAGCGGAAGCGGGGGGTACCAAGAGACCCAGTACTTC.

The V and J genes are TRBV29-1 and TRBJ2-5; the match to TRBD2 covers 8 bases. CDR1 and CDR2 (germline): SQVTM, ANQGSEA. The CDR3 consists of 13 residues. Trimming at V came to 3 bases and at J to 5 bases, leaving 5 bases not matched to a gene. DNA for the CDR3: TGCAGCGTTGAGGAGCGGGAGTGGGAGACCCAGTACTTC. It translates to CSVEEREWETQYF.

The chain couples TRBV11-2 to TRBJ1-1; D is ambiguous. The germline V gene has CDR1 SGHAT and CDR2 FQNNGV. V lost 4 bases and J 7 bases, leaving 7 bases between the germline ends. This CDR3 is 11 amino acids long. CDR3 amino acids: CASSSGSEAFF. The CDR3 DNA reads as TGTGCCAGCAGCTCCGGGAGTGAAGCTTTCTTT.

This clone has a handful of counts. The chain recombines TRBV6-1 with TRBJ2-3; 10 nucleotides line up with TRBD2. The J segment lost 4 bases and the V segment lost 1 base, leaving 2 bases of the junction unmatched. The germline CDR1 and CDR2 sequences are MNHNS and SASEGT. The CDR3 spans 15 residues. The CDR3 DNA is TGTGCCAGCAGTGAAGTAAGCGGGGGGGCAGATACGCAGTATTTT. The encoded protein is CASSEVSGGADTQYF.

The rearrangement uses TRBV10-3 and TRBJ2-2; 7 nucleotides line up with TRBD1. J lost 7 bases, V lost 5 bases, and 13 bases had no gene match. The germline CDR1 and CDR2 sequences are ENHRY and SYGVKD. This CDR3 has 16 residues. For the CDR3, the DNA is TGTGCCATCAGTCTCGGACAGGCCTCGAAAGTCGGGGAGCTGTTTTTT. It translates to CAISLGQASKVGELFF.

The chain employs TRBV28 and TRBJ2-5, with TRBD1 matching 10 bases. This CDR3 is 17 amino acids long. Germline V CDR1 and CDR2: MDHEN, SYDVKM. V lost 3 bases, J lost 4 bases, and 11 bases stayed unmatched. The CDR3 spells CASSLTGGDPRGETQYF. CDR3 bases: TGTGCCAGCAGTTTGACAGGGGGCGACCCCAGGGGAGAGACCCAGTACTTC.

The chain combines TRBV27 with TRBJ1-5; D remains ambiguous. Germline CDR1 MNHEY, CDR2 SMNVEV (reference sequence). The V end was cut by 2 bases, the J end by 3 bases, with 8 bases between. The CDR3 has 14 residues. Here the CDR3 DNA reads TGTGCCAGCAGTTTAATAGGCTCCAATCAGCCCCAGCATTTT. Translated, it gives CASSLIGSNQPQHF.

CDR3 nucleotides: TGCAGTGCTAGTGAAGGGCTCAATGAGCAGTTCTTC. Translated: CSASEGLNEQFF. The chain couples TRBV20-1 to TRBJ2-1; no definite D call. V lost 3 bases and J 6 bases, leaving 9 bases between the germline ends. There are 12 residues in the CDR3. Germline-derived CDR1 and CDR2 are DFQATT and SNEGSKA (reference sequence).

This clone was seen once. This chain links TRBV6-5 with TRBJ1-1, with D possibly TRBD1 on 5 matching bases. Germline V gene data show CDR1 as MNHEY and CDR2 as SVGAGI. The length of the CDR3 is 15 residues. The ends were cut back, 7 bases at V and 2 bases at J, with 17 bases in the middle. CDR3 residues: CASTMVSGGNTEAFF. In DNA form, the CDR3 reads TGTGCCAGCACAATGGTATCTGGGGGAAACACTGAAGCTTTCTTT.

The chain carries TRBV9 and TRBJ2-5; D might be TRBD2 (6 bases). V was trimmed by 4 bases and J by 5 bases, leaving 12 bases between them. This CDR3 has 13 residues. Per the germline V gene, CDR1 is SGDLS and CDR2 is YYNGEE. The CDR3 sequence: CASSPRLGETQYF. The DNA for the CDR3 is TGTGCCAGCAGCCCTCGACTAGGGGAGACCCAGTACTTC.

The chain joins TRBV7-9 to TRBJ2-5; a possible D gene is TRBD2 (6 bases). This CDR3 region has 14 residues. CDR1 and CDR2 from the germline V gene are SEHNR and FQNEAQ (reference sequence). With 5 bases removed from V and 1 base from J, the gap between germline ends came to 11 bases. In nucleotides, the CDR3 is TGTGCCAGCAGCCCACCGGGACTCCAAGAGACCCAGTACTTC. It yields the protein CASSPPGLQETQYF.

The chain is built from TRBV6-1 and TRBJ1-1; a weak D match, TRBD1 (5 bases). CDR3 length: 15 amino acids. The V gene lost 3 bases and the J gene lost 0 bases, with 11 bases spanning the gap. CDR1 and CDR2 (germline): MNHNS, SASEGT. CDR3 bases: TGTGCCAGCAGTGACGGACATGGCATGAACACTGAAGCTTTCTTT. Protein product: CASSDGHGMNTEAFF.

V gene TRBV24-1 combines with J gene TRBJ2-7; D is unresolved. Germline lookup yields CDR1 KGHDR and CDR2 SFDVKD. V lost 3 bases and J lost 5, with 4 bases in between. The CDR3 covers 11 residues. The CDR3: CATSDGNEQYF. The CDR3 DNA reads TGTGCCACCAGTGATGGCAACGAGCAGTACTTC.

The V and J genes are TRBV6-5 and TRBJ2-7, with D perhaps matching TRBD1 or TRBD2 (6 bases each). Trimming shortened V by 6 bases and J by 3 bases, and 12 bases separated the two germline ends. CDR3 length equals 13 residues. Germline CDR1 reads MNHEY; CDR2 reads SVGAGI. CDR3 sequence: CASRRDTHYEQYF. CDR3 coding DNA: TGTGCCAGCAGGCGGGACACCCACTACGAGCAGTACTTC.

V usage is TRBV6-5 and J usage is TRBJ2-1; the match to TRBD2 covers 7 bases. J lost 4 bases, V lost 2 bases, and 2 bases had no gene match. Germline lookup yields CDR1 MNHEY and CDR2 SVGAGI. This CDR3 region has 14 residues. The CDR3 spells CASSYREEYNEQFF. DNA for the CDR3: TGTGCCAGCAGTTACCGGGAGGAGTACAATGAGCAGTTCTTC.

The CDR3 region has the DNA TGCAGCCTGGGGGCTGAAGCTTTCTTT. This codes for CSLGAEAFF. The gene calls are TRBV29-1 and TRBJ1-1; a weak D match, TRBD1 (5 bases). The V end was cut by 8 bases, the J end by 6 bases, with 7 bases between. Germline V gives CDR1 SQVTM, CDR2 ANQGSEA. The CDR3 contains 9 residues. Looking up the rest from reference TRBV29-1 and TRBJ1-1 gives the full variable domain: SAVISQKPSRDICQRGTSLTIQCQVDSQVTMMFWYRQQPGQSLTLIATANQGSEATYESGFVIDKFPISRPNLTFSTLTVSNMSPEDSSIYLCSLGAEAFFGQGTRLTVV.

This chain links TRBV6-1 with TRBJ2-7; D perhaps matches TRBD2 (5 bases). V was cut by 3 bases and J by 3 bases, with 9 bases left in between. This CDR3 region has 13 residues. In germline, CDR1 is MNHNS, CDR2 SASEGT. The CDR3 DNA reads TGTGCCAGCAGTGATGGGAGTTTCTACGAGCAGTACTTC. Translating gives CASSDGSFYEQYF.

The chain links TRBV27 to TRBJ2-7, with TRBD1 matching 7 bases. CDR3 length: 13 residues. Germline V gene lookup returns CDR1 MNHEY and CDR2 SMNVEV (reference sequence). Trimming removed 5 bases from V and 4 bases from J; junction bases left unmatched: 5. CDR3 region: CASSGDSSYEQYF. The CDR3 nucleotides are TGTGCCAGCAGTGGGGACAGTAGTTACGAGCAGTACTTC.

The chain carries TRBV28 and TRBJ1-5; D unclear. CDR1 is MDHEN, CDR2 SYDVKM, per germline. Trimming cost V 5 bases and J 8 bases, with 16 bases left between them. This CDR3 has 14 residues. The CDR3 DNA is TGTGCCAGCAGTCCACACTTCGTGGAGGAGCCCCAGCATTTT. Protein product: CASSPHFVEEPQHF.